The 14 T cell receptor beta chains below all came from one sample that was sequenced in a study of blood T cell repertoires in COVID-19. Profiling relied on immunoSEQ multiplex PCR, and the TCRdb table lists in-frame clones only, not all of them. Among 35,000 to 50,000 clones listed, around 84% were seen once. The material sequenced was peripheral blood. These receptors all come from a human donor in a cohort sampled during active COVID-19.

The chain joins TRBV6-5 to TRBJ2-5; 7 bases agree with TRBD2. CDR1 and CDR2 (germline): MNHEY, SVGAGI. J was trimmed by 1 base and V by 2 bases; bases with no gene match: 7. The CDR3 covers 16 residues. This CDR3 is CASSYAMAGVQETQYF. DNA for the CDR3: TGTGCCAGCAGTTACGCCATGGCGGGGGTCCAAGAGACCCAGTACTTC.

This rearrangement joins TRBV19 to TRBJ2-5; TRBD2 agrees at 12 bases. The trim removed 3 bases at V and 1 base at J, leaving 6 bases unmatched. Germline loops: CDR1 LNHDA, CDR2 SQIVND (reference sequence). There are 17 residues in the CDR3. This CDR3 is CASSILTSGGTQETQYF. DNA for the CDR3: TGTGCCAGTAGTATCCTAACTAGCGGGGGGACCCAAGAGACCCAGTACTTC.

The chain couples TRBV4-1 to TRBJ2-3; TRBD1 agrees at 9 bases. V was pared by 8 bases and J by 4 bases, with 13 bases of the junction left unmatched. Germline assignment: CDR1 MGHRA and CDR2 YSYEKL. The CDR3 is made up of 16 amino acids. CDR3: CASRGQGALSADTQYF. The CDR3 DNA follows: TGCGCCAGCCGGGGACAGGGCGCCCTTTCTGCAGATACGCAGTATTTT.

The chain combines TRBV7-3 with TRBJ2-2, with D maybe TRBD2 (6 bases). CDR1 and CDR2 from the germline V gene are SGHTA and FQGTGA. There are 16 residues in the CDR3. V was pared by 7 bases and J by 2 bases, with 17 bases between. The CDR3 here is CASMSAGTLNTGELFF. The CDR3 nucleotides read TGTGCCAGCATGAGTGCCGGGACTTTAAACACCGGGGAGCTGTTTTTT.

The CDR3 DNA reads TGTGCCAGCAGTATGGACAGGGGGGGGGAGACCCAGTACTTC. Amino acids: CASSMDRGGETQYF. V is TRBV2 and J is TRBJ2-5; TRBD1 matches at 10 bases. CDR1 is SNHLY and CDR2 is FYNNEI in the germline V gene. J was trimmed by 5 bases and V by 5 bases; bases with no gene match: 5. The CDR3 has 14 amino acids. The full variable domain, its missing parts supplied by reference TRBV2 and TRBJ2-5, is EPEVTQTPSHQVTQMGQEVILRCVPISNHLYFYWYRQILGQKVEFLVSFYNNEISEKSEIFDDQFSVERPDGSNFTLKIRSTKLEDSAMYFCASSMDRGGETQYFGPGTRLLVL.

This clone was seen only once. The CDR3 loop reads CASSPPLEGTDTQYF. In DNA, the CDR3 is TGTGCCAGCAGTCCCCCATTGGAGGGCACAGATACGCAGTATTTT. This chain links TRBV27 with TRBJ2-3; tentatively, D is TRBD2 (5 bases). Trimming took 5 bases from V and 1 from J, leaving 13 bases between them. Germline lookup yields CDR1 MNHEY and CDR2 SMNVEV (reference sequence). The CDR3 runs to 15 residues.

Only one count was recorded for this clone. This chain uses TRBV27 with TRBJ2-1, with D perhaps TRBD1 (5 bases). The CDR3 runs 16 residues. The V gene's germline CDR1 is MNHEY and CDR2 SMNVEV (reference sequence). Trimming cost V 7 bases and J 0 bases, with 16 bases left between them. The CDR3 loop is CASTKGAESSYNEQFF. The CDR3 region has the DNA TGTGCCAGCACCAAAGGGGCAGAGAGCTCCTACAATGAGCAGTTCTTC.

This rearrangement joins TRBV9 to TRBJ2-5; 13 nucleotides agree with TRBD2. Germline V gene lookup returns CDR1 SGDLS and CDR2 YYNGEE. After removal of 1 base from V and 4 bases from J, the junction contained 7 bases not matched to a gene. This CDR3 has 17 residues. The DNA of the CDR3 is TGTGCCAGCAGCGTAAGGCCGACTAGCGGGGGGATAGAGACCCAGTACTTC. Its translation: CASSVRPTSGGIETQYF.

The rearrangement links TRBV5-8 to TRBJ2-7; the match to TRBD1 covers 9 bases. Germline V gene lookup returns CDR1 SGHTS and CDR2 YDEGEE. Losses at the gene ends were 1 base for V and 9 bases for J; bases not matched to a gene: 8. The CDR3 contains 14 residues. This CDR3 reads CASSLLSGQGPQYF. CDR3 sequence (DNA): TGTGCCAGCAGCTTGTTGTCGGGACAGGGACCGCAGTACTTC.

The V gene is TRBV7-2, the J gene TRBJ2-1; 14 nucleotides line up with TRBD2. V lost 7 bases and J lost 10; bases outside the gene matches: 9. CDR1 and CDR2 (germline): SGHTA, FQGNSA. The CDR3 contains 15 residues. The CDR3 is CASTLTSGGAREQFF. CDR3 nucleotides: TGTGCCAGCACCCTGACTAGCGGGGGGGCCCGGGAGCAGTTCTTC.

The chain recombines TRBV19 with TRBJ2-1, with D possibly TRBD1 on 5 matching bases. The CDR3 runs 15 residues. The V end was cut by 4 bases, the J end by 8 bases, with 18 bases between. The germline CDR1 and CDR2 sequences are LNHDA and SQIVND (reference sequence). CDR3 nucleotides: TGTGCCAGTAGTAACCCGCTTCAGGGTCGGGATGAGCAGTTCTTC. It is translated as CASSNPLQGRDEQFF.

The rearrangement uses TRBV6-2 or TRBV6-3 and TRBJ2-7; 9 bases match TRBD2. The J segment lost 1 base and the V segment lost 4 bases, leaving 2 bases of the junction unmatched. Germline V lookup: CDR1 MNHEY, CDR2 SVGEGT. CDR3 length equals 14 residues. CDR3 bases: TGTGCCAGCAGTTCAGCGGGGGGTTCCTACGAGCAGTACTTC. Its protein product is CASSSAGGSYEQYF.

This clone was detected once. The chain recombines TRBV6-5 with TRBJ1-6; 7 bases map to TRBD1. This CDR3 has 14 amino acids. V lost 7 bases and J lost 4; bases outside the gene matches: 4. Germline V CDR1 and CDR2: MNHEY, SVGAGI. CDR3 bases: TGTGCCAGCACTCCCAGGGGGTATAATTCACCCCTCCACTTT. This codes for CASTPRGYNSPLHF.

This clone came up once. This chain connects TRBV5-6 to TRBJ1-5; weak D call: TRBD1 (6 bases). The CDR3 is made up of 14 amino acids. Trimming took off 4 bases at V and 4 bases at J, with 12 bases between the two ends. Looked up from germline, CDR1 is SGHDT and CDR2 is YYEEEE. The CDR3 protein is CASSRDRTNQPQHF. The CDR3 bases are TGTGCCAGCAGCCGCGACAGGACTAATCAGCCCCAGCATTTT.